This TCR beta chain was observed in a study of CD8+ T cells in alopecia areata. A remark on this clone: Antigen specificity is unknown.

Study conclusions and caveats: Whereas mice showed it more clearly, TCR sharing across patients was murkier, possibly because of HLA. Lesional scalp exceeded normal scalp in clonality, especially in alopecia totalis/universalis.

Germline V gene lookup returns CDR1 SGHDN and CDR2 FVKESK. Trimming pared 1 base from V and 4 bases from J, leaving 11 bases between. The CDR3 consists of 14 residues. Extraction and reverse transcription of RNA yielded cDNA as the sequencing template. Assay: immunoSEQ multiplex PCR; the TCRdb copy retains only in-frame clones and omits some. The sample lists 130,000 to 150,000 clones, roughly 58% seen once, with 36% in the top ten. This chain connects TRBV14 to TRBJ2-7; D remains unclear. This sequence originates from a human donor in good health. Sequencing was performed on CD8+ T cells sorted from blood. The chain's CDR3 is CASSQGLGQYEQYF. The CDR3 DNA reads TGTGCCAGCAGCCAAGGTCTGGGCCAGTACGAGCAGTACTTC.